A single sample gave rise to the 10 T cell receptor beta chains below, sequenced in a study of Ad26.COV2.S vaccination and SARS-CoV-2 variants. This table comes from immunoSEQ multiplex PCR, and its TCRdb copy is limited to in-frame clones, with some not included. This sample has about 390,000 clones; around 85% occur once, and the top ten carry 3.5%. Specified treatment: about 20 received Ad26.COV2.S at low or high dose, single or two shots; several received placebo; per-sample allocation not given. Samples analyzed were those drawn on day 63 after the first vaccine or placebo injection. The source was peripheral blood, collected in a trial of Ad26.COV2.S vaccine versus placebo. These receptors came from a person aged 18-65 years who received the Ad26.COV2.S COVID-19 vaccine or a placebo.

The sample holds one count of this clone. The J gene is TRBJ2-7, the V gene TRBV12-3 or TRBV12-4, with D perhaps matching TRBD1 (5 bases). V shed 2 bases and J shed 6 bases, with 11 bases lying between them. CDR3 length: 13 residues. CDR3: CASSLPGFGEQYF. CDR3 DNA: TGTGCCAGCAGTTTACCAGGGTTCGGCGAGCAGTACTTC.

The J gene is TRBJ2-3, the V gene TRBV5-4; D perhaps matches TRBD2 (5 bases). The CDR3 extends over 14 amino acids. With 7 bases removed from V and 0 bases from J, the gap between germline ends came to 12 bases. Germline assignment: CDR1 SGHNT and CDR2 YYREEE (reference sequence). DNA for the CDR3: TGTGCCAGCTCCCTCCGGACTAGCACAGATACGCAGTATTTT. Amino acids: CASSLRTSTDTQYF.

This clone showed up just once. The genes are TRBV5-1 and TRBJ2-7; D is tentatively TRBD1 or TRBD2 (6 bases each). The CDR3 contains 13 residues. The V gene's germline CDR1 is SGHRS and CDR2 YFSETQ. Trimming removed 2 bases from V and 6 bases from J, with 12 bases in between. The CDR3 DNA is TGCGCCAGCAGCTTAGACAGGCGGGGCGAGCAGTACTTC. It specifies CASSLDRRGEQYF.

The V call is TRBV3-1 (or the pseudogene TRBV3-2), the J call TRBJ1-6, with 9 bases aligning to TRBD1. Germline loops: CDR1 LGHDT, CDR2 YNNKEL (reference sequence). There are 17 residues in the CDR3. Trimming took 4 bases from V and 9 from J; bases not matched to a gene: 13. CDR3 protein: CASSPGRGDRVTSPLHF. DNA for the CDR3: TGTGCCAGCAGCCCCGGTCGCGGGGACAGGGTGACTTCACCCCTCCACTTT.

This chain joins TRBV6-1 and TRBJ1-3; TRBD1 aligns across 7 bases. Germline trimming cut 1 base from V and 0 bases from J; bases unmatched to any gene: 6. Germline V lookup: CDR1 MNHNS, CDR2 SASEGT. The CDR3 is 17 amino acids. CDR3 residues: CASSEVRGPFSGNTIYF. As DNA, the CDR3 is TGTGCCAGCAGTGAAGTGAGGGGGCCCTTCTCTGGAAACACCATATATTTT.

The V and J genes are TRBV19 and TRBJ1-5, with 7 bases identical to TRBD1. V lost 7 bases to trimming and J lost 1 base; unmatched junction nucleotides: 7. The germline gives CDR1 LNHDA, CDR2 SQIVND (reference sequence). CDR3 length: 15 residues. The CDR3 region has the DNA TGTGCCAGTAAGAGGGGGCTGGAGAGCAATCAGCCCCAGCATTTT. Encoded protein: CASKRGLESNQPQHF.

The genes are TRBV7-9 and TRBJ2-3; TRBD1 is a possible D gene (6 bases). The CDR3 is 16 residues long. Germline V gene sequence: CDR1 SEHNR, CDR2 FQNEAQ (reference sequence). The V end lost 5 bases, the J end lost 0 bases, and 15 bases lay between the germline ends. CDR3 sequence: CASSDQDRSSTDTQYF. The CDR3, as DNA: TGTGCCAGCAGCGATCAAGACAGGTCTAGCACAGATACGCAGTATTTT.

V and J are TRBV7-6 and TRBJ1-2, with TRBD1 matching 9 bases. CDR1 SGHVS and CDR2 FNYEAQ come from the germline V gene. V lost 5 bases to trimming and J lost 8 bases; unmatched junction nucleotides: 12. The length of the CDR3 is 15 residues. CDR3 protein: CASSRTQGATGGYTF. The CDR3 DNA reads TGTGCCAGCAGCCGTACACAGGGGGCGACGGGAGGCTACACCTTC.

This sequence joins TRBV9 and TRBJ1-2, with TRBD1 as a possible D gene (5 bases). The ends were cut back, 1 base at V and 4 bases at J, with 14 bases in the middle. Germline V gene sequence: CDR1 SGDLS, CDR2 YYNGEE. This CDR3 is 15 amino acids long. The CDR3 spells CASSVRQNPVYGYTF. CDR3 bases: TGTGCCAGCAGCGTAAGACAGAATCCCGTCTATGGCTACACCTTC.

This sequence joins TRBV30 and TRBJ2-7, with no clear D. CDR3 size: 13 residues. The germline gives CDR1 GTSNPN, CDR2 SVGIG (reference sequence). Trimming shortened V by 3 bases and J by 3 bases, and 12 bases separated the two germline ends. Here the CDR3 reads CAWRPGRHYEQYF. As DNA, the CDR3 is TGTGCCTGGAGACCAGGACGGCACTACGAGCAGTACTTC.